These T cell receptor beta chains were read from a single sample in a study of blood T cell repertoires in COVID-19. The method was immunoSEQ multiplex PCR; TCRdb's version includes in-frame clones alone and lacks a portion of them. The repertoire holds roughly 400,000 clones, with less than 95% as singletons. Material: PBMCs or T cells enriched from blood (not recorded which). The receptors were sampled from a man aged 18 to 29 who had recovered from COVID-19. Both conserved end residues are part of each CDR3.

v_call	j_call	cdr3_aa
TRBV11-2	TRBJ2-1	CASSRRGNEQFF
TRBV2	TRBJ2-2	CASRRNTGELFF
TRBV10-3	TRBJ1-1	CAISANGQGTEAFF
TRBV5-6	TRBJ1-2	CASSPQRTGLGYTF
TRBV9	TRBJ2-1	CASSVLAGDYNEQFF
TRBV6-5	TRBJ1-5	CASIPGVNQPQHF
TRBV10-3	TRBJ2-7	CAISDGGERSYEQYF
TRBV12-3/TRBV12-4	TRBJ1-5	CASSLQESQPQHF
TRBV6-1	TRBJ1-6	CASSGLGHSLLNSPLHF
TRBV5-1	TRBJ1-1	CASSPPLTGKQSMNTEAFF
TRBV27	TRBJ1-1	CASSLRELATEAFF
TRBV12-2	TRBJ2-2	CASRLDWGQGRDTGELFF
TRBV2	TRBJ2-7	CASVGGVAYEQYF
TRBV2	TRBJ2-2	CASRAGGNTGELFF